These 31 T cell receptor beta chains were sequenced from one sample in a study of T cell responses to AZD1222 COVID-19 vaccine. The assay was immunoSEQ multiplex PCR, and TCRdb's table has in-frame clones only and misses some. The data show some 140,000 clones, with around nine tenths seen just once and about 1.5% held by the top ten. Material: peripheral blood, obtained on day 0 of AZD1222 vaccination. The receptors shown here come from an adult in good health.

This clone has only one observation. This chain joins TRBV20-1 and TRBJ1-1; no firm D call. The CDR3 is 11 residues long. In germline, CDR1 is DFQATT, CDR2 SNEGSKA (reference sequence). V dropped 7 bases and J dropped 8 bases, with 14 bases sitting between them. The CDR3 is CSVTPPAEAFF. CDR3 nucleotide sequence: TGCAGTGTAACTCCGCCAGCCGAAGCTTTCTTT.

The rearrangement joins TRBV7-3 to TRBJ2-6, with 7 bases fitting TRBD1. The J segment lost 2 bases and the V segment lost 4 bases, leaving 2 bases of the junction unmatched. Germline-derived CDR1 and CDR2 are SGHTA and FQGTGA. CDR3 size: 15 residues. DNA of the CDR3: TGTGCCAGCAGCTCCCAGGGGGCTGGGGCCAACGTCCTGACTTTC. Translation gives CASSSQGAGANVLTF.

The V and J genes are TRBV18 and TRBJ1-1; D perhaps matches TRBD1 (5 bases). Germline V gene data show CDR1 as KGHSH and CDR2 as LQKENI. The CDR3 is 15 amino acids. V was clipped by 3 bases and J by 3 bases, with 14 bases between them. The CDR3 DNA reads TGTGCCAGCTCACCCGTATCTAGGGACTACACTGAAGCTTTCTTT. Translated: CASSPVSRDYTEAFF.

This clone came up once. The chain joins TRBV2 to TRBJ1-1; 7 positions match TRBD1. This CDR3 is built from 15 residues. V shed 7 bases, J shed 2 bases, and the junction held 10 bases outside the gene matches. In germline, CDR1 is SNHLY, CDR2 FYNNEI. CDR3 DNA: TGTGCCAGCACTACAGTAGGGGGCGATAACACTGAAGCTTTCTTT. Amino acids: CASTTVGGDNTEAFF.

This clone was detected once. The sample has other DNA sequences that encode this CDR3 too. The chain recombines TRBV19 with TRBJ1-2, with D tentatively TRBD1 (5 bases). CDR1 LNHDA and CDR2 SQIVND come from the germline V gene (reference sequence). With 3 bases removed from V and 4 bases from J, the gap between germline ends came to 9 bases. The CDR3 has 13 residues. The CDR3, as DNA: TGTGCCAGTAGTATCCCGACAGTCTATGGCTACACCTTC. Amino acid sequence: CASSIPTVYGYTF.

The rearrangement uses TRBV30 and TRBJ1-2, with 7 nucleotides matching TRBD1. The V and J ends lost 4 bases and 7 bases, in that order; junction bases with no gene match: 12. CDR1 is GTSNPN and CDR2 is SVGIG in the germline V gene (reference sequence). This CDR3 region has 14 residues. The CDR3 bases are TGTGCCTGGAATAACGAAAGGACAGGCCTTGGCTACACCTTC. Protein sequence: CAWNNERTGLGYTF. Drawing the rest from reference TRBV30 and TRBJ1-2, the complete variable domain is SQTIHQWPATLVQPVGSPLSLECTVEGTSNPNLYWYRQAAGRGLQLLFYSVGIGQISSEVPQNLSASRPQDRQFILSSKKLLLSDSGFYLCAWNNERTGLGYTFGSGTRLTVV.

This rearrangement joins TRBV5-1 to TRBJ2-3, with 11 bases that match TRBD2. The V and J ends lost 0 bases and 4 bases, in that order; junction bases with no gene match: 13. Germline V gene data show CDR1 as SGHRS and CDR2 as YFSETQ. This CDR3 has 19 amino acids. DNA for the CDR3: TGCGCCAGCAGCTTGGGGGGTAGCGGGAGGGCCGGAACCCCAGATACGCAGTATTTT. Encoded protein: CASSLGGSGRAGTPDTQYF.

The sample holds one count of this clone. The chain joins TRBV13 to TRBJ2-2; D not certain. In germline, CDR1 is PRHDT, CDR2 FYEKMQ (reference sequence). This CDR3 region has 12 residues. V gave up 4 bases and J gave up 8 bases, with 8 bases separating them. CDR3 in DNA: TGTGCCAGCAGCTCCACGGTGGGGGAGCTGTTTTTT. It yields the protein CASSSTVGELFF.

The genes are TRBV7-6 and TRBJ2-6, with 8 bases matching TRBD1. V trimming: 5 bases; J trimming: 1 base; junction bases outside the gene matches: 19. Germline CDR1 is SGHVS and CDR2 is FNYEAQ. The CDR3 runs 21 residues. CDR3 bases: TGTGCCAGCAGCAACAGGGGCGGACAGGGTGCACACATGTCTGGGGCCAACGTCCTGACTTTC. It translates to CASSNRGGQGAHMSGANVLTF. Filled out from reference TRBV7-6 and TRBJ2-6, the complete variable domain reads GAGVSQSPRYKVTKRGQDVALRCDPISGHVSLYWYRQALGQGPEFLTYFNYEAQQDKSGLPNDRFSAERPEGSISTLTIQRTEQRDSAMYRCASSNRGGQGAHMSGANVLTFGAGSRLTVL.

Comments on this clone: Other DNA variants within this sample encode the same CDR3. This rearrangement joins TRBV5-6 to TRBJ1-4, with 7 bases identical to TRBD1. The CDR3 sequence is 15 residues long. Losses at the gene ends were 4 bases for V and 0 bases for J; bases not matched to a gene: 3. Germline-derived CDR1 and CDR2 are SGHDT and YYEEEE. The CDR3 coding sequence is TGTGCCAGCAGCCTCGGGACAGCAACTAATGAAAAACTGTTTTTT. It codes for CASSLGTATNEKLFF.

The chain has TRBV18 and TRBJ1-5; no definite D call. The CDR3 loop spans 12 amino acids. Germline loops: CDR1 KGHSH, CDR2 LQKENI. Deletions cut 5 bases from V and 2 bases from J, with 4 bases between. This chain's CDR3 is CASSTGNQPQHF. The CDR3 bases are TGTGCCAGCTCAACTGGCAATCAGCCCCAGCATTTT. The variable domain in full, with the rest retrieved from reference TRBV18 and TRBJ1-5, is NAGVMQNPRHLVRRRGQEARLRCSPMKGHSHVYWYRQLPEEGLKFMVYLQKENIIDESGMPKERFSAEFPKEGPSILRIQQVVRGDSAAYFCASSTGNQPQHFGDGTRLSIL.

The V and J genes are TRBV15 and TRBJ2-7; D possibly corresponds to TRBD1 (5 bases). V lost 2 bases and J lost 1, with 9 bases in between. CDR3 length: 14 amino acids. Germline V gene data show CDR1 as LNHNV and CDR2 as YYDKDF (reference sequence). CDR3 in amino acids: CATSRPRQSYEQYF. The CDR3 nucleotides are TGTGCCACCAGCAGACCTAGACAGTCCTACGAGCAGTACTTC.

This chain uses TRBV5-1 with TRBJ2-5, with TRBD1 matching 7 bases. Germline V gene data show CDR1 as SGHRS and CDR2 as YFSETQ. The trim removed 4 bases at V and 3 bases at J, leaving 3 bases unmatched. CDR3 length: 13 residues. The CDR3 sequence is CASSQGVEETQYF. As DNA, the CDR3 is TGCGCCAGCAGCCAGGGGGTGGAAGAGACCCAGTACTTC. Supplemented by reference TRBV5-1 and TRBJ2-5, the full variable domain reads KAGVTQTPRYLIKTRGQQVTLSCSPISGHRSVSWYQQTPGQGLQFLFEYFSETQRNKGNFPGRFSGRQFSNSRSEMNVSTLELGDSALYLCASSQGVEETQYFGPGTRLLVL.

The chain uses TRBV27 and TRBJ1-1, with TRBD1 matching 8 bases. The CDR3 runs 16 residues. V lost 5 bases and J lost 1; bases outside the gene matches: 9. Germline CDR1 is MNHEY and CDR2 is SMNVEV (reference sequence). As DNA, the CDR3 is TGTGCCAGCAGTCCCTCCCTTGGACAGGGGAACACTGAAGCTTTCTTT. This translates into CASSPSLGQGNTEAFF.

The rearrangement joins TRBV5-1 to TRBJ2-6; a weak D match, TRBD2 (6 bases). Looked up from germline, CDR1 is SGHRS and CDR2 is YFSETQ. CDR3 length: 17 amino acids. V was shortened by 1 base and J by 2 bases, with 13 bases between the two germline ends. CDR3 nucleotide sequence: TGCGCCAGCAGCTTGCTGGTCGGGAGTACTGGGGCCAACGTCCTGACTTTC. It translates to CASSLLVGSTGANVLTF.

V and J are TRBV5-4 and TRBJ2-7; D possibly uses TRBD1 or TRBD2 (5 bases each). The CDR3 consists of 14 residues. Per germline, CDR1 SGHNT and CDR2 YYREEE (reference sequence). Trimming took off 4 bases at V and 7 bases at J, with 18 bases between the two ends. The CDR3: CASSPPGPLVEQYF. The CDR3 DNA sequence: TGTGCCAGCAGCCCACCGGGGCCGTTGGTGGAGCAGTACTTC.

The J gene is TRBJ2-7, the V gene TRBV7-6; 7 nucleotides match TRBD2. The CDR3 is 15 residues long. Looked up from germline, CDR1 is SGHVS and CDR2 is FNYEAQ. V was clipped by 5 bases and J by 2 bases; unmatched bases: 9. The chain's CDR3 is CASSPTKRGAYEQYF. CDR3 DNA: TGTGCCAGCAGCCCCACCAAGCGGGGAGCCTACGAGCAGTACTTC.

The chain links TRBV7-3 to TRBJ2-5; TRBD2 aligns across 8 bases. The CDR3 spans 15 residues. V lost 2 bases to trimming and J lost 4 bases; unmatched junction nucleotides: 6. Germline lookup yields CDR1 SGHTA and CDR2 FQGTGA. DNA for the CDR3: TGTGCCAGCAGCTTAGCCCAGACTAGCGTAGAGACCCAGTACTTC. Translating it yields CASSLAQTSVETQYF.

The chain recombines TRBV11-3 with TRBJ1-3; D unresolved. Deletions cut 4 bases from V and 1 base from J, with 8 bases between. The CDR3 loop spans 14 amino acids. Germline loops: CDR1 SGHNT, CDR2 YENEEA. DNA of the CDR3: TGTGCCAGCAGCTCACGGAGTTCTGGAAACACCATATATTTT. Encoded protein: CASSSRSSGNTIYF. The full variable domain, with the rest looked up from reference TRBV11-3 and TRBJ1-3, is EAGVVQSPRYKIIEKKQPVAFWCNPISGHNTLYWYLQNLGQGPELLIRYENEEAVDDSQLPKDRFSAERLKGVDSTLKIQPAELGDSAVYLCASSSRSSGNTIYFGEGSWLTVV.

This rearrangement joins TRBV7-2 to TRBJ2-4; 7 positions match TRBD2. The CDR3 runs to 15 residues. V lost 7 bases, J lost 1 base, and 7 bases stayed unmatched. In germline, CDR1 is SGHTA, CDR2 FQGNSA. CDR3 sequence: CASTIWGGAKNIQYF. Written as DNA, the CDR3 is TGTGCCAGCACCATTTGGGGGGGTGCCAAAAACATTCAGTACTTC.

The rearrangement uses TRBV19 and TRBJ1-4; TRBD1 matches at 8 bases. The CDR3 consists of 15 residues. The J segment lost 4 bases and the V segment lost 5 bases, leaving 6 bases of the junction unmatched. Germline CDR1 is LNHDA and CDR2 is SQIVND (reference sequence). In nucleotides, the CDR3 is TGTGCCAGTAGTCCCGACAGGGGTAATAATGAAAAACTGTTTTTT. Translated, it gives CASSPDRGNNEKLFF.

The V and J genes are TRBV10-3 and TRBJ2-2; TRBD2 matches 12 bases. The CDR3 runs 14 residues. V trimming: 8 bases; J trimming: 6 bases; junction bases outside the gene matches: 4. CDR1 is ENHRY, CDR2 SYGVKD, per germline. The CDR3 here is CAIPRTSGAGELFF. The DNA for the CDR3 is TGTGCCATCCCCCGGACTAGCGGGGCCGGGGAGCTGTTTTTT.

This chain joins TRBV7-6 and TRBJ2-1; D is undetermined. V shed 5 bases and J shed 9 bases, with 23 bases lying between them. This CDR3 contains 16 residues. Germline CDR1 SGHVS, CDR2 FNYEAQ. Here the CDR3 reads CASSLMPPDPAGEQFF. The CDR3 region has the DNA TGTGCCAGCAGCCTGATGCCGCCCGACCCAGCAGGTGAGCAGTTCTTC.

V gene TRBV15 combines with J gene TRBJ2-1, with TRBD1 as a possible D gene (5 bases). V lost 0 bases, J lost 9 bases, and 9 bases lay in between. Germline CDR1 is LNHNV and CDR2 is YYDKDF (reference sequence). The CDR3 loop spans 13 amino acids. This chain's CDR3 is CATSRDGAPEQFF. Here the CDR3 DNA reads TGTGCCACCAGCAGAGATGGGGCCCCTGAGCAGTTCTTC.

The rearrangement uses TRBV28 and TRBJ1-2; unclear D gene. CDR1 is MDHEN, CDR2 SYDVKM, per germline. The CDR3 spans 15 residues. V was trimmed by 2 bases and J by 0 bases, leaving 10 bases between them. CDR3 residues: CASSLKRAANYGYTF. CDR3 nucleotide sequence: TGTGCCAGCAGTTTAAAGAGGGCAGCTAACTATGGCTACACCTTC.

The chain employs TRBV13 and TRBJ1-2, with a weak D call TRBD1 (5 bases). Germline CDR1 and CDR2: PRHDT and FYEKMQ (reference sequence). Trimming pared 5 bases from V and 6 bases from J, leaving 19 bases between. The CDR3 is made up of 15 amino acids. Written as DNA, the CDR3 is TGTGCCAGCAGCCCCGGGACCAGAGGCAGAAATGGCTACACCTTC. Its protein product is CASSPGTRGRNGYTF.

V is TRBV30 and J is TRBJ1-2, with no clear D. Trimming took off 5 bases at V and 11 bases at J, with 6 bases between the two ends. The CDR3 extends over 8 amino acids. Germline V gene sequence: CDR1 GTSNPN, CDR2 SVGIG (reference sequence). The CDR3 region has the DNA TGTGCCTGGGGTCCGTACACCTTC. Encoded protein: CAWGPYTF.

The CDR3, as DNA: TGTGCTAGTGGTTTGGTACTGGGGCCTTACAATGAGCAGTTCTTC. The encoded protein is CASGLVLGPYNEQFF. The J gene is TRBJ2-1, the V gene TRBV12-5; TRBD1 is a possible D gene (5 bases). The length of the CDR3 is 15 residues. The V gene lost 0 bases and the J gene lost 4 bases, with 10 bases spanning the gap. The germline CDR1 and CDR2 sequences are LGHNT and FRNRAP.

The chain uses TRBV19 and TRBJ2-3; TRBD2 might be the D (6 bases). Between the trimmed V and J ends, which lost 6 bases and 0 bases, there was a span of 10 bases. The CDR3 sequence is 14 residues long. Germline V lookup: CDR1 LNHDA, CDR2 SQIVND (reference sequence). The CDR3 spells CASRGTLSTDTQYF. As DNA, the CDR3 is TGTGCCAGTAGAGGGACTCTCAGCACAGATACGCAGTATTTT.

The rearrangement links TRBV3-1 (or the pseudogene TRBV3-2) to TRBJ2-7; 10 bases match TRBD1. Germline V CDR1 and CDR2: LGHDT, YNNKEL (reference sequence). After removal of 2 bases from V and 6 bases from J, the junction contained 1 base not matched to a gene. The CDR3 runs to 13 residues. The CDR3 coding sequence is TGTGCCAGCAGCCAAAGGACAGGGGGCGAGCAGTACTTC. Translation gives CASSQRTGGEQYF.

The CDR3 loop is CASSLHSGNTIYF. The CDR3, as DNA: TGTGCCAGCAGCTTACACTCTGGAAACACCATATATTTT. The chain has TRBV7-9 and TRBJ1-3; D unclear. The CDR3 contains 13 residues. Germline values: CDR1 SEHNR, CDR2 FQNEAQ (reference sequence). Between the trimmed V and J ends, which lost 2 bases and 0 bases, there was a span of 2 bases.